This TCR beta chain emerged from a study of T-cell reconstitution after alpha-beta-depleted transplantation in children. Points from the study as a whole: The origin of alpha-beta T cells about two months after transplant was reportedly several hundred expanded graft clones. A year post-transplant, T-cell counts and diversity derived mostly from newly produced T cells. Surviving recipient T cells and thymic progenitors underlay high day-60 TCRbeta diversity in some patients.

The library targeted TCRbeta and was prepared with unique molecular identifiers. Each CDR3 protein is one row after TCRdb ran MiXCR on the PCR reads. The table has about 120,000 distinct CDR3 sequences, approximately 22% seen once. The CDR3 has 12 amino acids. Only a few counts were recorded for this clonotype. What it recognizes is unknown. One end of the junction is discordant with germline, which a read error may explain. Sequencing was performed on PBMCs, mostly from graft donor cells, taken 180 days after TCRalphabeta/CD19-depleted stem cell transplant. The TCR sequence derives from a male patient between 2 and 9 years old who had a stem cell transplant for chronic granulomatous disease, so the T cells may come from the graft donor. The gene calls are TRBV12-3 or TRBV12-4 and TRBJ1-1; D gene ambiguous. The DNA of the CDR3 is TGTGCCAGCAGTTTAGTTGAATTTAAGATTCCATTT. It encodes CASSLVEFKIPF.